The 20 T cell receptor beta chains in this list originate from one sample, sequenced in a study of lymphopenia after photon versus proton radiotherapy. The method was immunoSEQ multiplex PCR; TCRdb's version includes in-frame clones alone and lacks a portion of them. Of roughly 13,000 clones in the sample, roughly nine tenths were seen once. Sample: peripheral blood, taken from a patient treated with photon-based radiotherapy. The receptors originated from a man aged 55 to 70 with pancreatic cancer.

The rearrangement joins TRBV7-8 to TRBJ1-6, with D uncertain. Germline V gene lookup returns CDR1 SGHVS and CDR2 FQNEAQ. V lost 0 bases and J lost 9, with 9 bases in between. The CDR3 spans 14 residues. The CDR3 region is CASSLAPGGSPLHF. The CDR3 bases are TGTGCCAGCAGCTTAGCGCCGGGAGGTTCACCCCTCCACTTT.

This rearrangement joins TRBV10-3 to TRBJ1-2; no firm D call. Deletions cut 0 bases from V and 3 bases from J, with 17 bases between. This CDR3 has 17 residues. Germline lookup yields CDR1 ENHRY and CDR2 SYGVKD. The CDR3: CAISESIFSRTDYGYTF. CDR3 sequence (DNA): TGTGCCATCAGTGAGTCGATTTTCTCCCGAACTGACTATGGCTACACCTTC.

This clone was observed a handful of times. CDR3 in amino acids: CASSSHRGRIDSPLHF. In nucleotides, the CDR3 is TGTGCCAGCAGCTCACACCGCGGGAGAATTGATTCACCCCTCCACTTT. V gene TRBV7-9 combines with J gene TRBJ1-6, with no clear D. Germline CDR1 is SEHNR and CDR2 is FQNEAQ (reference sequence). The ends were cut back, 4 bases at V and 8 bases at J, with 18 bases in the middle. The CDR3 consists of 16 residues.

This rearrangement joins TRBV19 to TRBJ1-2; tentatively, D is TRBD1 (5 bases). Germline lookup yields CDR1 LNHDA and CDR2 SQIVND (reference sequence). This CDR3 is built from 15 residues. The V end was cut by 4 bases, the J end by 8 bases, with 20 bases between. CDR3 sequence reads: CASSTTRRGVNGYTF. CDR3 DNA: TGTGCCAGTAGTACCACACGGCGGGGGGTAAACGGCTACACCTTC.

The genes are TRBV4-3 and TRBJ2-3; 8 bases line up with TRBD1. The junction had 11 bases not matched to a gene; V was cut back by 1 base and J by 5 bases. The germline V gene has CDR1 LGHNA and CDR2 YSLEER. The CDR3 is 17 residues long. The CDR3 DNA reads TGCGCCAGCAGCCAAGCGTACGGGCAGGGGGCGCGAGATACGCAGTATTTT. This encodes CASSQAYGQGARDTQYF.

In its sample, this clone was seen a few times. V usage is TRBV2 and J usage is TRBJ1-5; D unclear. Germline lookup yields CDR1 SNHLY and CDR2 FYNNEI. This CDR3 region has 14 residues. With 5 bases removed from V and 1 base from J, the gap between germline ends came to 9 bases. Here the CDR3 reads CASSPRMSNQPQHF. The CDR3 DNA follows: TGTGCCAGCAGTCCCCGGATGAGCAATCAGCCCCAGCATTTT.

This clone has a handful of counts. This chain uses TRBV5-1 with TRBJ1-1; 8 bases align to TRBD1. The J segment lost 7 bases and the V segment lost 2 bases, leaving 16 bases of the junction unmatched. The germline V gene encodes CDR1 SGHRS and CDR2 YFSETQ. The CDR3 length is 17 residues. This CDR3 reads CASSLRWGDRRRYEAFF. The CDR3 nucleotides read TGCGCCAGCAGCTTAAGGTGGGGGGACAGGAGACGTTATGAAGCTTTCTTT.

V gene TRBV9 combines with J gene TRBJ2-3, with 10 bases identical to TRBD2. CDR3 length equals 14 residues. Germline assignment: CDR1 SGDLS and CDR2 YYNGEE. V shed 3 bases and J 3 bases; nucleotides not matched to a gene: 1. The CDR3 protein is CASSGTSGTDTQYF. The CDR3 nucleotides are TGTGCCAGCAGCGGGACTAGCGGAACAGATACGCAGTATTTT.

The V and J genes are TRBV10-2 and TRBJ2-7; no reliable D call. V lost 0 bases to trimming and J lost 3 bases, with 3 bases between them. There are 12 residues in the CDR3. The germline V gene has CDR1 WSHSY and CDR2 SAAADI. The CDR3 loop is CASSESDYEQYF. CDR3 coding DNA: TGCGCCAGCAGTGAGTCTGACTACGAGCAGTACTTC.

The chain links TRBV19 to TRBJ2-7; 15 bases are shared with TRBD2. Germline loops: CDR1 LNHDA, CDR2 SQIVND (reference sequence). With V trimmed by 10 bases and J by 2 bases, 6 bases remained unmatched. The CDR3 totals 15 residues. The CDR3 region is CATGTSGGIAYEQYF. The CDR3 nucleotides read TGTGCCACCGGGACTAGCGGGGGGATCGCCTACGAGCAGTACTTC.

This clone was detected only once. V and J are TRBV30 and TRBJ1-1, with TRBD1 as a possible D gene (6 bases). There are 14 residues in the CDR3. CDR1 and CDR2 (germline): GTSNPN, SVGIG (reference sequence). V was cut by 0 bases and J by 2 bases, with 10 bases left in between. CDR3 sequence (DNA): TGTGCCTGGAGTGTACCAGGGGTTAACACTGAAGCTTTCTTT. This translates into CAWSVPGVNTEAFF.

V usage is TRBV9 and J usage is TRBJ2-2; D call uncertain. The CDR3 spans 14 residues. Germline lookup yields CDR1 SGDLS and CDR2 YYNGEE. V lost 4 bases, J lost 6 bases, and 13 bases lay in between. This CDR3 reads CASSPATRPGELFF. For the CDR3, the DNA is TGTGCCAGCAGCCCCGCTACCCGGCCCGGGGAGCTGTTTTTT.

This chain connects TRBV5-1 to TRBJ2-1, with 7 nucleotides matching TRBD1. Germline V CDR1 and CDR2: SGHRS, YFSETQ. The CDR3 runs to 14 residues. V gave up 0 bases and J gave up 7 bases; unmatched junction bases: 4. CDR3 region: CASSLATGKNEQFF. The CDR3 nucleotides read TGCGCCAGCAGCTTGGCGACAGGGAAAAATGAGCAGTTCTTC. Complete variable domain (other parts from reference TRBV5-1 and TRBJ2-1): KAGVTQTPRYLIKTRGQQVTLSCSPISGHRSVSWYQQTPGQGLQFLFEYFSETQRNKGNFPGRFSGRQFSNSRSEMNVSTLELGDSALYLCASSLATGKNEQFFGPGTRLTVL.

V gene TRBV18 combines with J gene TRBJ2-5; tentative D call: TRBD1 (5 bases). V gave up 3 bases and J gave up 3 bases, with 14 bases separating them. CDR1 KGHSH and CDR2 LQKENI come from the germline V gene. CDR3 size: 15 residues. The CDR3 region has the DNA TGTGCCAGCTCACCGTACCAGGGCCCCGAAGAGACCCAGTACTTC. Its protein product is CASSPYQGPEETQYF.

The chain recombines TRBV18 with TRBJ2-2; D is unresolved. The V and J ends lost 2 bases and 8 bases respectively, with 18 bases between them. Germline V lookup: CDR1 KGHSH, CDR2 LQKENI. CDR3 size: 16 residues. This chain's CDR3 is CASSPAAGSLGGELFF. The CDR3 nucleotides read TGTGCCAGCTCACCAGCCGCCGGGTCGCTCGGTGGGGAGCTGTTTTTT.

V gene TRBV4-3 combines with J gene TRBJ1-6; no firm D call. The germline V gene encodes CDR1 LGHNA and CDR2 YSLEER. V was shortened by 1 base and J by 5 bases, with 15 bases between the two germline ends. CDR3 length equals 17 residues. The CDR3 protein is CASSQGVDQADNSPLHF. The CDR3 coding sequence is TGCGCCAGCAGCCAAGGGGTAGATCAGGCCGATAATTCACCCCTCCACTTT.

The rearrangement uses TRBV5-5 and TRBJ2-6; the D gene is possibly TRBD2 (5 bases). Germline V CDR1 and CDR2: SGHKS, YYEKEE (reference sequence). CDR3 length equals 15 residues. Trimming left V 4 bases short and J 5 bases short, with 13 bases between. CDR3 nucleotides: TGTGCCAGCAGCGCCCTGGCCGGGAGGGCCAACGTCCTGACTTTC. Its translation is CASSALAGRANVLTF.

This chain links TRBV4-2 with TRBJ1-4; D perhaps matches TRBD1 (5 bases). The germline CDR1 and CDR2 sequences are LGHNA and YNFKEQ. The CDR3 runs to 12 residues. V shed 3 bases and J shed 8 bases, with 7 bases lying between them. The CDR3: CASSQGGEKLFF. DNA for the CDR3: TGTGCCAGCAGCCAGGGGGGGGAAAAACTGTTTTTT.

This chain uses TRBV18 with TRBJ1-1; possibly TRBD1 for D (5 bases). The CDR3 contains 14 residues. CDR1 and CDR2 from the germline V gene are KGHSH and LQKENI. Trimming took off 0 bases at V and 4 bases at J, with 9 bases between the two ends. For the CDR3, the DNA is TGTGCCAGCTCACCACCGCCGGGGCGCACTGAAGCTTTCTTT. It yields the protein CASSPPPGRTEAFF.

The chain employs TRBV21-1 and TRBJ2-2; the tabulated D call, TRBD1, remains unverified against the DNA. TRBV21-1 is a pseudogene segment. The CDR3 spans 16 residues. The CDR3 spells CASSENPGTGAGELFF. Here the CDR3 DNA reads TGTGCCAGCAGCGAAAACCCCGGGACAGGGGCCGGGGAGCTGTTTTTT.